These 5 T cell receptor beta chains came from one sample sequenced in a study of blood T cell repertoires in COVID-19. Using immunoSEQ multiplex PCR, the repertoire was profiled, and TCRdb retains in-frame clones only, with some absent. The data contain 150,000 to 200,000 clones, approximately 86% of them singletons. What was sequenced was PBMCs or T cells enriched from blood (not recorded which). These receptors originate from a woman aged 55-70 years with acute COVID-19.

The rearrangement links TRBV7-8 to TRBJ2-3; D possibly corresponds to TRBD1 (5 bases). CDR1 is SGHVS, CDR2 FQNEAQ, per germline. V was cut by 8 bases and J by 2 bases, with 14 bases left in between. The CDR3 has 14 amino acids. The CDR3 loop reads CASRPPGHTDTQYF. The CDR3 coding sequence is TGTGCCAGCCGCCCCCCCGGACACACAGATACGCAGTATTTT. Using reference TRBV7-8 and TRBJ2-3 for the parts outside the CDR3, the full variable domain is GAGVSQSPRYKVAKRGQDVALRCDPISGHVSLFWYQQALGQGPEFLTYFQNEAQLDKSGLPSDRFFAERPEGSVSTLKIQRTQQEDSAVYLCASRPPGHTDTQYFGPGTRLTVL.

The rearrangement uses TRBV4-3 and TRBJ2-5, with 9 positions matching TRBD2. CDR3 length: 18 amino acids. Germline V CDR1 and CDR2: LGHNA, YSLEER. V shed 4 bases, J shed 5 bases, and the junction held 17 bases outside the gene matches. The CDR3 DNA reads as TGCGCCAGCAGCCGCCTACTAGCGGGTGGTGGTATGAGCGAGACCCAGTACTTC. It yields the protein CASSRLLAGGGMSETQYF.

This chain connects TRBV4-3 to TRBJ2-3; no firm D call. CDR1 and CDR2 (germline): LGHNA, YSLEER. Trimming pared 3 bases from V and 4 bases from J, leaving 11 bases between. CDR3 length: 14 residues. The CDR3 DNA sequence: TGCGCCAGCAGCCAGGGTAGGAGCGCAGATACGCAGTATTTT. Protein product: CASSQGRSADTQYF.

CDR3 bases: TGTGCCACCAGTGATGGGGGGGCAGAAGCTTTCTTT. Translated: CATSDGGAEAFF. This chain links TRBV24-1 with TRBJ1-1; D may be TRBD1 (6 bases). The CDR3 spans 12 residues. V gave up 3 bases and J gave up 8 bases, with 9 bases separating them. Germline lookup yields CDR1 KGHDR and CDR2 SFDVKD.

J is TRBJ2-1 and V is TRBV7-2; 8 bases align to TRBD2. The CDR3 runs 16 residues. Germline V lookup: CDR1 SGHTA, CDR2 FQGNSA. Unmatched junction bases numbered 4, after V lost 3 bases and J lost 0 bases. The CDR3 DNA reads TGTGCCAGCAGCTTCACCGGGACTAGCTCCTACAATGAGCAGTTCTTC. It specifies CASSFTGTSSYNEQFF.